Below, 27 T cell receptor beta chains from the same sample are listed, as sequenced in a study of OX40 agonist ivuxolimab in advanced cancers. Libraries were prepared by immunoSEQ multiplex PCR; TCRdb keeps only in-frame clonotypes and omits some of them. Of tens of thousands of clones listed, roughly nine tenths were seen once; the top ten hold about 0.89%. The sample here was CD4+ or CD8+ T cells sorted from blood, taken in a trial of the OX40 agonist ivuxolimab. Every receptor here comes from an adult with an advanced solid tumor such as melanoma, head and neck, liver or kidney cancer.

V gene TRBV7-3 combines with J gene TRBJ2-3; weak D call: TRBD2 (6 bases). CDR1 SGHTA and CDR2 FQGTGA come from the germline V gene. V dropped 4 bases and J dropped 5 bases, with 13 bases sitting between them. The CDR3 length is 14 residues. The chain's CDR3 is CASSYGLRGDTQYF. CDR3 coding DNA: TGTGCCAGCAGCTACGGACTACGAGGAGATACGCAGTATTTT.

The chain combines TRBV11-2 with TRBJ2-5; tentatively, D is TRBD2 (7 bases). Germline loops: CDR1 SGHAT, CDR2 FQNNGV. This CDR3 is built from 14 residues. V was trimmed by 3 bases and J by 4 bases, leaving 12 bases between them. The CDR3 DNA reads TGTGCCAGCAGCTTCTTGGGAGGGGGAGAGACCCAGTACTTC. This sequence encodes CASSFLGGGETQYF. Using reference TRBV11-2 and TRBJ2-5 for the parts outside the CDR3, the full variable domain is EAGVAQSPRYKIIEKRQSVAFWCNPISGHATLYWYQQILGQGPKLLIQFQNNGVVDDSQLPKDRFSAERLKGVDSTLKIQPAKLEDSAVYLCASSFLGGGETQYFGPGTRLLVL.

In this sample, this clone turned up once. The V call is TRBV28, the J call TRBJ2-4, with 16 bases lining up with TRBD2. The CDR3 is made up of 17 amino acids. V was pared by 4 bases and J by 8 bases, with 8 bases of the junction left unmatched. CDR1 and CDR2 from the germline V gene are MDHEN and SYDVKM. The CDR3 nucleotides are TGTGCCAGCAGTTCAGCCGGGACTAGCGGGGGGGTGTACATTCAGTACTTC. Translated: CASSSAGTSGGVYIQYF. Full variable domain (rest looked up from reference TRBV28 and TRBJ2-4): DVKVTQSSRYLVKRTGEKVFLECVQDMDHENMFWYRQDPGLGLRLIYFSYDVKMKEKGDIPEGYSVSREKKERFSLILESASTNQTSMYLCASSSAGTSGGVYIQYFGAGTRLSVL.

This chain joins TRBV2 and TRBJ1-4; 7 bases agree with TRBD1. Germline-derived CDR1 and CDR2 are SNHLY and FYNNEI. With V trimmed by 4 bases and J by 4 bases, 6 bases remained unmatched. This CDR3 is 15 amino acids long. CDR3: CASSGRQGINEKLFF. The CDR3 coding sequence is TGTGCCAGCAGTGGTAGACAGGGTATTAATGAAAAACTGTTTTTT.

The V and J genes are TRBV4-1 and TRBJ1-1; D unclear. Germline V gene sequence: CDR1 MGHRA, CDR2 YSYEKL. The CDR3 is made up of 13 amino acids. Trimming pared 1 base from V and 1 base from J, leaving 4 bases between. CDR3 protein: CASSQVPNTEAFF. CDR3 DNA sequence: TGCGCCAGCAGCCAAGTGCCGAACACTGAAGCTTTCTTT.

The chain employs TRBV18 and TRBJ2-3; perhaps TRBD2 as D (6 bases). The CDR3 totals 13 residues. Germline V gives CDR1 KGHSH, CDR2 LQKENI. Trimming took off 3 bases at V and 3 bases at J, with 7 bases between the two ends. The CDR3 loop is CASSPGGTDTQYF. As DNA, the CDR3 is TGTGCCAGCTCACCTGGGGGGACAGATACGCAGTATTTT.

A single count supports this clone. The V gene is TRBV5-4, the J gene TRBJ2-3; D uncertain. The CDR3 sequence is 12 residues long. Per germline, CDR1 SGHNT and CDR2 YYREEE (reference sequence). V was shortened by 1 base and J by 2 bases, with 2 bases between the two germline ends. The CDR3 nucleotides read TGTGCCAGCAGCTTGCACACAGATACGCAGTATTTT. The encoded protein is CASSLHTDTQYF.

The CDR3 sequence: CASSLQGGKETQYF. As DNA, the CDR3 is TGTGCCAGCAGCTTACAGGGGGGGAAAGAGACCCAGTACTTC. The rearrangement links TRBV5-4 to TRBJ2-5, with a tentative D call TRBD1 (8 bases). The CDR3 extends over 14 amino acids. The V gene lost 2 bases and the J gene lost 3 bases, with 11 bases spanning the gap. The germline V gene has CDR1 SGHNT and CDR2 YYREEE (reference sequence).

V is TRBV6-5 and J is TRBJ1-1; 8 nucleotides align to TRBD1. This CDR3 spans 14 amino acids. CDR1 is MNHEY and CDR2 is SVGAGI in the germline V gene. Trimming took 6 bases from V and 1 from J; bases not matched to a gene: 4. The CDR3 nucleotides are TGTGCCAGCAGCGGACAGGGTTGGAACACTGAAGCTTTCTTT. It translates to CASSGQGWNTEAFF.

This clone was observed a single time. CDR3 sequence: CASSPQTSSYNEQFF. CDR3 nucleotide sequence: TGTGCCAGCAGCCCTCAAACAAGCTCCTACAATGAGCAGTTCTTC. The chain uses TRBV11-2 and TRBJ2-1; D uncertain. The V end was cut by 5 bases, the J end by 0 bases, with 11 bases between. Germline assignment: CDR1 SGHAT and CDR2 FQNNGV. The CDR3 contains 15 residues.

This clone has only a few counts. The chain uses TRBV19 and TRBJ1-2; the match to TRBD1 covers 12 bases. Germline assignment: CDR1 LNHDA and CDR2 SQIVND (reference sequence). V lost 1 base to trimming and J lost 5 bases; unmatched junction nucleotides: 5. The CDR3 consists of 16 residues. The CDR3 is CASSIAPGQGAYGYTF. The CDR3 DNA follows: TGTGCCAGTAGTATAGCCCCGGGACAGGGGGCGTATGGCTACACCTTC.

The CDR3 loop is CASTLTRNTEAFF. CDR3 sequence (DNA): TGTGCCAGTACCTTGACCCGAAACACTGAAGCTTTCTTT. The gene calls are TRBV19 and TRBJ1-1; D gene ambiguous. The CDR3 runs 13 residues. Trimming removed 7 bases at V and 2 bases at J, with 11 bases between. Germline-derived CDR1 and CDR2 are LNHDA and SQIVND (reference sequence).

The rearrangement joins TRBV12-5 to TRBJ2-2; no reliable D call. V was cut by 4 bases and J by 7 bases, with 7 bases left in between. The CDR3 extends over 12 amino acids. The germline V gene has CDR1 LGHNT and CDR2 FRNRAP. The CDR3 sequence is CASGSEFGELFF. The CDR3 region has the DNA TGTGCTAGTGGTTCGGAGTTCGGGGAGCTGTTTTTT.

This chain uses TRBV7-3 with TRBJ1-1; possible D gene TRBD1, 5 bases. Trimming stripped 2 bases from V and 1 base from J, with 8 bases between. Germline CDR1 SGHTA, CDR2 FQGTGA. The CDR3 consists of 14 residues. The CDR3 nucleotides read TGTGCCAGCAGCTTAGGACATCAGAACACTGAAGCTTTCTTT. Amino acids: CASSLGHQNTEAFF.

This clone came up a few times. The rearrangement joins TRBV21-1 to TRBJ1-6. TRBV21-1 is a documented pseudogene. The CDR3 has 10 residues. The CDR3 coding sequence is TGTGCCAGCAGAGGGTCACCCCTCCACTTT. Encoded protein: CASRGSPLHF.

Notes on this clone: A read error may account for a junction end that differs from germline. CDR3 DNA sequence: TGTGCCAGCAGCGTAGGGATCTACGATGAGCAGTTCTTC. This codes for CASSVGIYDEQFF. The J gene is TRBJ2-1, the V gene TRBV9, with unresolved D. Germline values: CDR1 SGDLS, CDR2 YYNGEE. The CDR3 totals 13 residues.

This chain joins TRBV5-6 and TRBJ2-1; TRBD2 might be the D (5 bases). V shed 4 bases and J shed 0 bases, with 14 bases lying between them. The length of the CDR3 is 16 residues. Germline assignment: CDR1 SGHDT and CDR2 YYEEEE. CDR3 DNA: TGTGCCAGCAGCAAGAGGGCCGGCTTCTCCTACAATGAGCAGTTCTTC. Translation gives CASSKRAGFSYNEQFF.

The rearrangement links TRBV23-1 to TRBJ2-1; 7 bases line up with TRBD1. TRBV23-1 is filed as an ORF, its function uncertain. This CDR3 contains 15 residues. Trimming took 7 bases from V and 6 from J; bases not matched to a gene: 12. The CDR3 loop is CASTTRTRTGNEQFF. The CDR3 nucleotides read TGCGCCAGCACCACAAGGACTCGGACAGGCAATGAGCAGTTCTTC.

V and J are TRBV18 and TRBJ1-1, with 7 bases that match TRBD1. CDR3 length: 14 amino acids. With V trimmed by 4 bases and J by 5 bases, 7 bases remained unmatched. Germline values: CDR1 KGHSH, CDR2 LQKENI. The CDR3 nucleotides read TGTGCCAGCTCACGATTAGACAGGGAGACTGAAGCTTTCTTT. Amino acids: CASSRLDRETEAFF.

The rearrangement links TRBV7-2 to TRBJ2-7; possibly TRBD2 for D (5 bases). In germline, CDR1 is SGHTA, CDR2 FQGNSA. The V end lost 3 bases, the J end lost 2 bases, and 11 bases lay between the germline ends. The CDR3 totals 14 residues. The CDR3 region has the DNA TGTGCCAGCAGCTTTCAGAGGGAGACCTACGAGCAGTACTTC. This sequence encodes CASSFQRETYEQYF.

This rearrangement joins TRBV6-5 to TRBJ1-4; possible D gene TRBD1, 6 bases. This CDR3 region has 14 residues. V was cut by 6 bases and J by 13 bases, with 21 bases left in between. The V gene's germline CDR1 is MNHEY and CDR2 SVGAGI. The CDR3 region has the DNA TGTGCCAGCAGCCGCCCTGGGGGGGCGGAGAGACTGTTTTTT. As protein: CASSRPGGAERLFF.

The rearrangement uses TRBV18 and TRBJ2-2; TRBD2 agrees at 11 bases. V lost 3 bases to trimming and J lost 4 bases; unmatched junction nucleotides: 7. Germline loops: CDR1 KGHSH, CDR2 LQKENI. This CDR3 has 17 amino acids. For the CDR3, the DNA is TGTGCCAGCTCACCGCCACTAGCGGGAGAACCCACCGGGGAGCTGTTTTTT. It yields the protein CASSPPLAGEPTGELFF.

This clone was recorded only once. The rearrangement links TRBV18 to TRBJ1-1; 9 nucleotides align to TRBD1. There are 15 residues in the CDR3. Germline trimming cut 3 bases from V and 7 bases from J; bases unmatched to any gene: 9. The germline V gene encodes CDR1 KGHSH and CDR2 LQKENI. The CDR3 loop is CASSPQTTGGNEAFF. CDR3 in DNA: TGTGCCAGCTCACCGCAGACGACAGGGGGAAATGAAGCTTTCTTT.

The chain recombines TRBV4-2 with TRBJ1-1; TRBD1 aligns across 7 bases. J lost 2 bases, V lost 4 bases, and 7 bases had no gene match. The CDR3 is 15 amino acids. From germline, CDR1 is LGHNA and CDR2 YNFKEQ. CDR3 nucleotides: TGTGCCAGCAGCCCTCACAGGGGCGGTAACACTGAAGCTTTCTTT. Protein product: CASSPHRGGNTEAFF.

The CDR3 here is CASSSRGGPNLSYEQYF. The CDR3 DNA reads TGTGCCAGCAGTTCGAGAGGGGGACCCAACCTCTCCTACGAGCAGTACTTC. J is TRBJ2-7 and V is TRBV11-2; weak D call: TRBD1 (6 bases). Trimming stripped 6 bases from V and 0 bases from J, with 21 bases between. The length of the CDR3 is 17 residues. Per germline, CDR1 SGHAT and CDR2 FQNNGV.

V gene TRBV7-2 combines with J gene TRBJ1-2, with 7 nucleotides matching TRBD1. CDR3 length equals 15 residues. Trimming removed 4 bases from V and 2 bases from J; junction bases left unmatched: 7. Germline CDR1 SGHTA, CDR2 FQGNSA. CDR3 sequence reads: CASSSPTGWNYGYTF. Written as DNA, the CDR3 is TGTGCCAGCAGCTCCCCGACAGGGTGGAACTATGGCTACACCTTC.

The rearrangement joins TRBV10-2 to TRBJ1-1; D is perhaps TRBD1 (5 bases). Germline CDR1 WSHSY, CDR2 SAAADI. V dropped 2 bases and J dropped 2 bases, with 15 bases sitting between them. The CDR3 has 16 amino acids. The CDR3 reads CASSEGAGLTNTEAFF. The CDR3 nucleotides read TGCGCCAGCAGTGAGGGGGCAGGGCTTACTAACACTGAAGCTTTCTTT.